The TCR beta chain under discussion was sequenced for a study of T cell repertoires in cytomegalovirus infection. Using its own MiXCR run on the reads, TCRdb lists one record per CDR3 protein. The table lists roughly 310,000 distinct CDR3 sequences, roughly 15% of them singletons. Trimming removed 1 base at V and 3 bases at J, with 10 bases between. Germline lookup yields CDR1 LGHDT and CDR2 YNNKEL (reference sequence). The CDR3 is 14 residues long. This TCR derives from a human donor in good health (CMV status not recorded). Some clones in this sample may be carry-over from other donors' samples. This rearrangement joins TRBV3-1 to TRBJ2-7; no clear D. Sequenced input: PBMCs. Here the CDR3 reads CASSQGVRNYEQYF. In nucleotides, the CDR3 is TGTGCCAGCAGCCAAGGAGTCAGAAACTACGAGCAGTACTTC.